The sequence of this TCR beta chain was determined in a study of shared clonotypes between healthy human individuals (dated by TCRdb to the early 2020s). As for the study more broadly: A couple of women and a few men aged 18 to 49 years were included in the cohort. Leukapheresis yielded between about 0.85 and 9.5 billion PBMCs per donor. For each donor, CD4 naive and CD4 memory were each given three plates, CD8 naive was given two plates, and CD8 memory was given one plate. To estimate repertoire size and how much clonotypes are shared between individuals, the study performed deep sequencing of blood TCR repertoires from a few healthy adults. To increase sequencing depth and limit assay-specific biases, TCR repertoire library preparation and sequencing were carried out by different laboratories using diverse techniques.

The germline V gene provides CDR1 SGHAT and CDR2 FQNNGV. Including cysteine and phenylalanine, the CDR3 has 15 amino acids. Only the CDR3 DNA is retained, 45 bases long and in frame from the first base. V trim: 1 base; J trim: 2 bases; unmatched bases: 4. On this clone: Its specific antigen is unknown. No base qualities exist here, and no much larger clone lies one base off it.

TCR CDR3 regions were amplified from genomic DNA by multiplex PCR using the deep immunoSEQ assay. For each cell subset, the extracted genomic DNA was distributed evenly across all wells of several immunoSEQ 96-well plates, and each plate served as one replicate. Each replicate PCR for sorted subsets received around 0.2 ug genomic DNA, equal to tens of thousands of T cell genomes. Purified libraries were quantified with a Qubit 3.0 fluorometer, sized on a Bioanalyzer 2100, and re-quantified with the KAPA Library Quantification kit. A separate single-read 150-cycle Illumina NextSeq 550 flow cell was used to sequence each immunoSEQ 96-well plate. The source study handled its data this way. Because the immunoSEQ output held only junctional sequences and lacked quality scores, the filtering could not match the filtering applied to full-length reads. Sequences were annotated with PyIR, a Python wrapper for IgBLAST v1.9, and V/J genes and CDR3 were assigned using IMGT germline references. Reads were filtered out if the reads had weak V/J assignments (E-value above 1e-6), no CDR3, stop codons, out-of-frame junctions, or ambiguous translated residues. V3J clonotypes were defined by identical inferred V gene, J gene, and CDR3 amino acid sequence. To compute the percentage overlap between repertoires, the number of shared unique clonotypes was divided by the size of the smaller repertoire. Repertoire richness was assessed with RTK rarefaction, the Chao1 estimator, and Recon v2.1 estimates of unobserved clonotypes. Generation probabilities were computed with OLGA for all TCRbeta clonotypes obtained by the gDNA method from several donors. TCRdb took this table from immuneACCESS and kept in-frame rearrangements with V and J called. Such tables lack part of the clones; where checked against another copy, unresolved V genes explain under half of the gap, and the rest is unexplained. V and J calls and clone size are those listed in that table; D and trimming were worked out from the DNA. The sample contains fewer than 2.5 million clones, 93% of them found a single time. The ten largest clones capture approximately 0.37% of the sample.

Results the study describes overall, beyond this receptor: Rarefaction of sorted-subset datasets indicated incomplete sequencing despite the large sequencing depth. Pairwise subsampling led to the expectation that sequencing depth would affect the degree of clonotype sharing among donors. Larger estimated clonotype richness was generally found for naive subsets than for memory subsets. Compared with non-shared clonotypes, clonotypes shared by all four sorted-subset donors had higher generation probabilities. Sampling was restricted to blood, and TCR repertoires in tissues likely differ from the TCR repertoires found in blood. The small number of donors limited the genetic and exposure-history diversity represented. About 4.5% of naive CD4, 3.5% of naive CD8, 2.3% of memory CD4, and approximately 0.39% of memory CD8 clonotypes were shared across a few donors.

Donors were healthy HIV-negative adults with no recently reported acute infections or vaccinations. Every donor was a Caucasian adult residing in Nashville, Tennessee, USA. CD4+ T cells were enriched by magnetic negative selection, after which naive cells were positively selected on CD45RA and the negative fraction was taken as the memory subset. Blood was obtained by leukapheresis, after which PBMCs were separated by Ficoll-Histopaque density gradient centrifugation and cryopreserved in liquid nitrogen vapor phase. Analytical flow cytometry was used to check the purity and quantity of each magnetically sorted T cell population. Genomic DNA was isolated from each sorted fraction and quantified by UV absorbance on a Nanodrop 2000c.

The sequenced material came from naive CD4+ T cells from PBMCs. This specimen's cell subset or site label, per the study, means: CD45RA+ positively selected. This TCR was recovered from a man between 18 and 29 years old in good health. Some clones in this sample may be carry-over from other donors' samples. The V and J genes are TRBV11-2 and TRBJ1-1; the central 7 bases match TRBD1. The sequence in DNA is TGTGCCAGCAGCTTAGCGGGACAGATAAACACTGAAGCTTTCTTT. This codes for CASSLAGQINTEAFF.